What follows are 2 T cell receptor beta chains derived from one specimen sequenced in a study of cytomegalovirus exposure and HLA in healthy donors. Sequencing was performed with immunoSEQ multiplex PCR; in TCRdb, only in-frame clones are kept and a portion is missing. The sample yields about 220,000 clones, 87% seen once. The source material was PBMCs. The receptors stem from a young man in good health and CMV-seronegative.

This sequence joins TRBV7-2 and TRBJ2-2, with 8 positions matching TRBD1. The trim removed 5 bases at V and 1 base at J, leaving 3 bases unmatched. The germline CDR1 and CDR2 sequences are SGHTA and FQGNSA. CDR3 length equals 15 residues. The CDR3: CASSRDRGNTGELFF. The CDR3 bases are TGTGCCAGCAGCCGTGACAGGGGGAACACCGGGGAGCTGTTTTTT.

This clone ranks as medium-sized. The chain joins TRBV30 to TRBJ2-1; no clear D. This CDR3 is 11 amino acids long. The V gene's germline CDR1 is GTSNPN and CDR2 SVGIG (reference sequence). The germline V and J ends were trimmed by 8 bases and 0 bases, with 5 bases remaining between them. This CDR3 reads CASSSYNEQFF. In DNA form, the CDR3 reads TGTGCCAGTAGCTCCTACAATGAGCAGTTCTTC. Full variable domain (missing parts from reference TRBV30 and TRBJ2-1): SQTIHQWPATLVQPVGSPLSLECTVEGTSNPNLYWYRQAAGRGLQLLFYSVGIGQISSEVPQNLSASRPQDRQFILSSKKLLLSDSGFYLCASSSYNEQFFGPGTRLTVL.